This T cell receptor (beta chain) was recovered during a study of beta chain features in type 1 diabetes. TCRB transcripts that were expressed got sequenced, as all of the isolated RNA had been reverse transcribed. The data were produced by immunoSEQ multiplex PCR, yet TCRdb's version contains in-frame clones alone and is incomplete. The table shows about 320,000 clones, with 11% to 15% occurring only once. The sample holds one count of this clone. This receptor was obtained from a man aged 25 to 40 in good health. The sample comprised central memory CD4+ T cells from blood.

The DNA of the CDR3 is TGTGCCAGCAGCCCCGGCGTAGGACAGGAAGAGACCCAGTACTTC. It codes for CASSPGVGQEETQYF. The gene calls are TRBV9 and TRBJ2-5; TRBD1 matches at 7 bases. The J segment lost 3 bases and the V segment lost 4 bases, leaving 9 bases of the junction unmatched. In germline, CDR1 is SGDLS, CDR2 YYNGEE. This CDR3 has 15 amino acids.